Following are 20 T cell receptor beta chains from one sample sequenced in a study of CD8 T cells in ankylosing spondylitis. Which antigens these TCRs recognize remains unknown. TCRdb re-analysed the 5' RACE reads in MiXCR, keeping a single row per CDR3 protein. The sample has around 770,000 distinct CDR3 sequences, roughly 19% seen once. Study-level findings and limits: One TCR beta motif, made up of under ten highly homologous variants, appeared characteristic of ankylosing spondylitis blood.

The sample was blood, either unsorted or a sorted T cell fraction (not recorded which). The receptors here all came from a male donor with ankylosing spondylitis.

This clonotype has only a few counts. The rearrangement links TRBV4-1 to TRBJ2-5; D perhaps matches TRBD2 (6 bases). The germline CDR1 and CDR2 sequences are MGHRA and YSYEKL. The CDR3 has 15 amino acids. V lost 4 bases and J 5 bases, leaving 17 bases between the germline ends. CDR3 nucleotides: TGCGCCAGCAGCCCGCGGACTACCACCAGGGAGACCCAGTACTTC. It is translated as CASSPRTTTRETQYF.

This chain connects TRBV7-2 to TRBJ2-3; maybe TRBD2 (5 bases). This CDR3 contains 15 residues. Trimming removed 5 bases at V and 0 bases at J, with 12 bases between. In germline, CDR1 is SGHTA, CDR2 FQGNSA. CDR3 in DNA: TGTGCCAGCAGCATCCCCCGCGGGAGCACAGATACGCAGTATTTT. Its translation: CASSIPRGSTDTQYF.

Only a few counts were recorded for this clonotype. The chain employs TRBV9 and TRBJ2-1, with D maybe TRBD2 (6 bases). The CDR3 covers 15 residues. V lost 4 bases, J lost 5 bases, and 16 bases lay in between. CDR1 and CDR2 from the germline V gene are SGDLS and YYNGEE. CDR3 nucleotide sequence: TGTGCCAGCAGCCCCCGGGAGACCCCCAACAATGAGCAGTTCTTC. As protein: CASSPRETPNNEQFF.

This clonotype was recorded a few times. J is TRBJ2-5 and V is TRBV15; maybe TRBD2 (6 bases). This CDR3 comprises 15 residues. Trimming stripped 1 base from V and 2 bases from J, with 11 bases between. Germline V gives CDR1 LNHNV, CDR2 YYDKDF (reference sequence). The CDR3 nucleotides are TGTGCCACCAGCAGAGTCCCGGGACTGCAAGAGACCCAGTACTTC. Its protein is CATSRVPGLQETQYF.

The chain uses TRBV4-2 and TRBJ1-1; D gene uncertain. Trimming stripped 0 bases from V and 12 bases from J, with 14 bases between. The CDR3 is 13 amino acids. The germline gives CDR1 LGHNA, CDR2 YNFKEQ. CDR3: CASSQESQVRTFF. The CDR3 DNA is TGTGCCAGCAGCCAAGAAAGTCAGGTCCGAACTTTCTTT.

In DNA, the CDR3 is TGCAGTGCTAGAGCGGGTCAGGGTAACTATGGCTACACCTTC. It codes for CSARAGQGNYGYTF. The chain recombines TRBV20-1 with TRBJ1-2, with D possibly matching TRBD1 (5 bases). CDR3 length equals 14 residues. V was shortened by 1 base and J by 1 base, with 10 bases between the two germline ends. The germline CDR1 and CDR2 sequences are DFQATT and SNEGSKA (reference sequence).

This clonotype turned up a few times. This rearrangement joins TRBV6-2 or TRBV6-3 to TRBJ2-2, with 8 nucleotides matching TRBD2. With 6 bases clipped from V and 3 bases from J, the junction kept 12 bases outside the gene matches. The CDR3 contains 17 residues. Germline CDR1 is MNHEY and CDR2 is SVGEGT. CDR3 sequence reads: CASSPAGEGGYTGELFF. As DNA, the CDR3 is TGTGCCAGCAGCCCAGCGGGAGAAGGAGGTTACACCGGGGAGCTGTTTTTT.

CDR3 in DNA: TGTGCCAGCAGCTCGCGAGGAGGGTCGGGGGCATGGGAAAAACTGTTTTTT. This codes for CASSSRGGSGAWEKLFF. The V gene is TRBV5-6, the J gene TRBJ1-4, with D tentatively TRBD1 (6 bases). The V end was cut by 3 bases, the J end by 8 bases, with 23 bases between. The CDR3 extends over 17 amino acids. Per the germline V gene, CDR1 is SGHDT and CDR2 is YYEEEE.

Turning to this clonotype: Relative to the germline gene, one junction end is altered; a read error may explain this. The CDR3, as DNA: TGTGCCATCAGCTTGCCAAAAAAATCCACCGGGGAGCTGTTTTTT. Translating gives CAISLPKKSTGELFF. This chain uses TRBV5-5 with TRBJ2-2; no clear D. CDR1 is SGHKS, CDR2 YYEKEE, per germline (reference sequence). There are 15 residues in the CDR3.

This clonotype came up many times. V is TRBV25-1 and J is TRBJ1-3; D not certain. Germline lookup yields CDR1 MGHDK and CDR2 SYGVNS. Trimming took 3 bases from V and 10 from J, leaving 7 bases between them. The CDR3 contains 11 residues. This CDR3 is CASSDWSTIYF. As DNA, the CDR3 is TGTGCCAGCAGTGATTGGTCGACCATATATTTT.

This clonotype has a single count. The chain employs TRBV12-3 or TRBV12-4 and TRBJ2-1; TRBD2 matches at 9 bases. CDR3 size: 14 residues. V lost 1 base and J lost 8; bases outside the gene matches: 3. This chain's CDR3 is CASSLVPSGDEQFF. CDR3 DNA: TGTGCCAGCAGTTTAGTTCCTAGCGGGGATGAGCAGTTCTTC.

V gene TRBV20-1 combines with J gene TRBJ1-1, with TRBD1 identical over 8 bases. Trimming removed 4 bases from V and 1 base from J; junction bases left unmatched: 5. The CDR3 has 14 amino acids. Looked up from germline, CDR1 is DFQATT and CDR2 is SNEGSKA (reference sequence). The CDR3 coding sequence is TGCAGTGCTACCCGGACAGGGCAGAACACTGAAGCTTTCTTT. The encoded protein is CSATRTGQNTEAFF.

This clonotype has a count of ten or more. V and J are TRBV11-2 and TRBJ1-3, with D perhaps TRBD1 (6 bases). There are 18 residues in the CDR3. CDR1 is SGHAT, CDR2 FQNNGV, per germline. V gave up 0 bases and J gave up 3 bases, with 18 bases separating them. As DNA, the CDR3 is TGTGCCAGCAGCTTAGAGTTATCGGGACACTTTCTTGGAAACACCATATATTTT. Translated, it gives CASSLELSGHFLGNTIYF.

This clonotype was seen only a few times. This rearrangement joins TRBV4-2 to TRBJ1-6, with D possibly being TRBD1 (6 bases). Germline-derived CDR1 and CDR2 are LGHNA and YNFKEQ. The CDR3 is 16 residues long. With 3 bases removed from V and 7 bases from J, the gap between germline ends came to 16 bases. The CDR3 bases are TGTGCCAGCAGCCAGAGAGGGGGGGCGGACAATTCACCCCTCCACTTT. Its protein is CASSQRGGADNSPLHF.

This clonotype was counted a few times. The CDR3 nucleotides read TGTGCCAGCACCCCACATCGGGAAGCTTTCTTT. The encoded protein is CASTPHREAFF. This chain uses TRBV7-2 with TRBJ1-1; D is unclear. The germline V gene has CDR1 SGHTA and CDR2 FQGNSA. V was trimmed by 7 bases and J by 8 bases, leaving 11 bases between them. The length of the CDR3 is 11 residues.

V and J are TRBV7-9 and TRBJ2-5; TRBD1 matches at 11 bases. The V and J ends lost 4 bases and 4 bases, in that order; junction bases with no gene match: 11. The CDR3 is made up of 17 amino acids. CDR1 SEHNR and CDR2 FQNEAQ come from the germline V gene (reference sequence). The CDR3 spells CASSSTWFGQGAETQYF. In DNA, the CDR3 is TGTGCCAGCAGCTCTACCTGGTTCGGACAGGGGGCAGAGACCCAGTACTTC.

This clonotype was counted only a few times. The chain employs TRBV12-3 or TRBV12-4 and TRBJ2-4; D possibly matches TRBD1 or TRBD2 (5 bases each). The length of the CDR3 is 14 residues. Trimming pared 11 bases from V and 6 bases from J, leaving 20 bases between. This CDR3 is CASQQEFGGNIQYF. In DNA form, the CDR3 reads TGTGCCTCCCAGCAGGAGTTTGGGGGAAACATTCAGTACTTC.

The chain couples TRBV29-1 to TRBJ2-3, with 9 bases lining up with TRBD2. In germline, CDR1 is SQVTM, CDR2 ANQGSEA. The V segment lost 3 bases and the J segment 3 bases; nucleotides outside the gene matches: 4. The CDR3 runs to 14 residues. This CDR3 is CSVDERGATDTQYF. Written as DNA, the CDR3 is TGCAGCGTTGATGAGCGGGGGGCAACAGATACGCAGTATTTT.

Only a few counts were recorded for this clonotype. The chain couples TRBV29-1 to TRBJ1-1; possible D gene TRBD1, 5 bases. Trimming cost V 1 base and J 6 bases, with 9 bases left between them. This CDR3 comprises 12 residues. Germline CDR1 is SQVTM and CDR2 is ANQGSEA. This chain's CDR3 is CSVEGEGPEAFF. In nucleotides, the CDR3 is TGCAGCGTTGAAGGGGAGGGGCCTGAAGCTTTCTTT.

This clonotype turned up a few times. The V and J genes are TRBV7-9 and TRBJ2-7; 12 bases line up with TRBD2. The CDR3 is 15 amino acids. Trimming at V came to 5 bases and at J to 3 bases, leaving 5 bases not matched to a gene. Germline V gene lookup returns CDR1 SEHNR and CDR2 FQNEAQ (reference sequence). The CDR3 protein is CASSPRLAGDYEQYF. The DNA for the CDR3 is TGTGCCAGCAGCCCGCGACTAGCGGGGGACTACGAGCAGTACTTC.